This T cell receptor beta chain was profiled in a study of neurological immune-mediated disorders. This clonotype was found many times. The time point: longitudinal time-point 3. The V end was cut by 1 base, the J end by 4 bases, with 9 bases between. The CDR3 covers 14 residues. One entry per CDR3 protein results from TCRdb running MiXCR on the 5' RACE reads. The table has about 53,000 distinct CDR3 sequences, roughly 8% seen once. This rearrangement joins TRBV12-3 or TRBV12-4 to TRBJ2-3; D unresolved. The sample taken for sequencing was PBMCs. This sequence was found in a woman in her thirties or forties in good health. In DNA form, the CDR3 reads TGTGCCAGCAGTTTAGGTACAAAGGCAGATACGCAGTATTTT. Amino acid sequence: CASSLGTKADTQYF.